The T cell receptor (beta chain) under discussion was sequenced for a study of blood T cells in healthy people across ages. The germline V gene encodes CDR1 SEHNR and CDR2 FQNEAQ (reference sequence). V was clipped by 2 bases and J by 6 bases, with 13 bases between them. This CDR3 comprises 14 residues. Findings and limits, study-wide: More naive CD4+ cells and higher diversity marked long-lived donors relative to aged donors.

Sample-barcoded 5' priming and a J-beta primer mix drove a second PCR of roughly 6 to 12 cycles. Every cDNA molecule bore a tag from a template-switch adaptor containing 12 random nucleotides. TCRdb reprocessed the 5' RACE reads via MiXCR and lists one record per CDR3 protein. This table holds 1 million or so distinct CDR3 sequences, approximately 26% found once. This clonotype was recorded a few times. Antigen specificity is unknown. These data were also reused for a study on T cells of mothers and their children.

The chain couples TRBV7-9 to TRBJ1-1, with D possibly TRBD1 on 5 matching bases. Sequences were obtained from blood. The sequence was collected from a girl aged 2 to 10 in good health. CDR3 bases: TGTGCCAGCAGCTTACGGGGCCTTCGACCTGAAGCTTTCTTT. This codes for CASSLRGLRPEAFF.